Presented here are 21 T cell receptor beta chains from one specimen sequenced in a study of T cells in Graves' hyperthyroidism and ophthalmopathy. Researchers amplified the TCR beta CDR3 regions from RNA transcripts. The study used the HTBI primer set for a first-round RT-PCR of the TCR CDR3. Each CDR3 protein is one row after TCRdb ran MiXCR on the multiplex PCR reads. This sample has approximately 690,000 distinct CDR3 sequences, with around 15% found just once. Sequenced: blood. The receptors derive from a woman in her forties or fifties with Graves' ophthalmopathy.

About this clonotype itself: A read error may explain this, as a much larger clone is one base away. The chain carries TRBV27 and TRBJ2-2, with 7 bases lining up with TRBD1. The CDR3 contains 18 residues. Germline V CDR1 and CDR2: MNHEY, SMNVEV (reference sequence). The CDR3 DNA sequence: TGTGCCAGCAGTTTACGGTTTTTGGTGGACAGGAACACCGGGGAGCTGTCTTTT. It translates to CASSLRFLVDRNTGELSF.

This clonotype came up many times. The chain uses TRBV11-3 and TRBJ2-5, with 10 bases lining up with TRBD2. CDR3 length: 16 residues. V trimming: 5 bases; J trimming: 5 bases; junction bases outside the gene matches: 11. CDR1 and CDR2 (germline): SGHNT, YENEEA. The CDR3: CASSRRASGSVETQYF. In nucleotides, the CDR3 is TGTGCCAGCAGCCGTAGGGCTAGCGGGAGTGTTGAGACCCAGTACTTC.

This clonotype came up a few times. The chain recombines TRBV19 with TRBJ1-5; D is perhaps TRBD1 (6 bases). This CDR3 region has 17 residues. The ends were cut back, 4 bases at V and 4 bases at J, with 20 bases in the middle. Germline loops: CDR1 LNHDA, CDR2 SQIVND (reference sequence). Here the CDR3 reads CASSKVGLQGINQPQHF. CDR3 coding DNA: TGTGCCAGTAGTAAGGTTGGGCTGCAGGGGATTAATCAGCCCCAGCATTTT. The full variable domain, completed using reference TRBV19 and TRBJ1-5, is DGGITQSPKYLFRKEGQNVTLSCEQNLNHDAMYWYRQDPGQGLRLIYYSQIVNDFQKGDIAEGYSVSREKKESFPLTVTSAQKNPTAFYLCASSKVGLQGINQPQHFGDGTRLSIL.

This clonotype occurred many times. CDR3 amino acids: CASSASENTGELFF. The DNA for the CDR3 is TGTGCCAGCTCGGCTAGCGAGAACACCGGGGAGCTGTTTTTT. The genes are TRBV18 and TRBJ2-2; D perhaps matches TRBD2 (6 bases). Germline loops: CDR1 KGHSH, CDR2 LQKENI. This CDR3 is 14 amino acids long. V was shortened by 6 bases and J by 1 base, with 9 bases between the two germline ends. The full variable domain, rest sourced from reference TRBV18 and TRBJ2-2, is NAGVMQNPRHLVRRRGQEARLRCSPMKGHSHVYWYRQLPEEGLKFMVYLQKENIIDESGMPKERFSAEFPKEGPSILRIQQVVRGDSAAYFCASSASENTGELFFGEGSRLTVL.

Comments on this clonotype: The conserved final phenylalanine or tryptophan is absent from the CDR3, which likely points to a read error. V and J are TRBV6-1 and TRBJ1-1; D is undetermined. Germline V gene lookup returns CDR1 MNHNS and CDR2 SASEGT. The CDR3 consists of 13 residues. The V gene lost 6 bases and the J gene lost 1 base, with 9 bases spanning the gap. The chain's CDR3 is CASSRQANTEAFS. The CDR3 region has the DNA TGTGCCAGCAGCAGGCAAGCGAACACTGAAGCTTTCTCT.

This clonotype was counted many times. The rearrangement links TRBV28 to TRBJ2-5, with 8 bases that match TRBD1. Germline CDR1 is MDHEN and CDR2 is SYDVKM. This CDR3 contains 15 residues. Trimming took 3 bases from V and 5 from J; bases not matched to a gene: 8. DNA of the CDR3: TGTGCCAGCAGTTTCCGACAGGGGTCTGGGGAGACCCAGTACTTC. The encoded protein is CASSFRQGSGETQYF. The whole variable domain, remainder taken from reference TRBV28 and TRBJ2-5, is DVKVTQSSRYLVKRTGEKVFLECVQDMDHENMFWYRQDPGLGLRLIYFSYDVKMKEKGDIPEGYSVSREKKERFSLILESASTNQTSMYLCASSFRQGSGETQYFGPGTRLLVL.

The DNA of the CDR3 is TGTGCCAGCAGTGAATCAGGGGTAGAAGCTTTCTTT. Its translation is CASSESGVEAFF. The chain uses TRBV25-1 and TRBJ1-1; D may be TRBD1 (6 bases). V was clipped by 1 base and J by 8 bases, with 8 bases between them. Germline V gene lookup returns CDR1 MGHDK and CDR2 SYGVNS. The CDR3 sequence is 12 residues long.

This clonotype came up many times. V is TRBV3-1 and J is TRBJ1-2; TRBD1 is a possible D gene (6 bases). Per germline, CDR1 LGHDT and CDR2 YNNKEL (reference sequence). The CDR3 is 16 amino acids. The V end was cut by 1 base, the J end by 4 bases, with 16 bases between. The CDR3 is CASSQGVGGTAYGYTF. Here the CDR3 DNA reads TGTGCCAGCAGCCAAGGAGTAGGGGGAACAGCCTATGGCTACACCTTC.

In this sample, this clonotype turned up many times. V and J are TRBV7-8 and TRBJ2-5; D may be TRBD1 (6 bases). V was trimmed by 2 bases and J by 5 bases, leaving 12 bases between them. This CDR3 contains 14 residues. CDR1 and CDR2 from the germline V gene are SGHVS and FQNEAQ. The CDR3: CASSLLQGLETQYF. The CDR3 nucleotides are TGTGCCAGCAGCTTACTACAGGGTTTGGAGACCCAGTACTTC.

Only one count was recorded for this clonotype. The DNA for the CDR3 is TGTGCCAGCAGCTTTCCGATCTCGGCTAGCGGGATCACCGGGGAGCTGTTTTTT. Protein sequence: CASSFPISASGITGELFF. The chain couples TRBV7-2 to TRBJ2-2; the match to TRBD2 covers 9 bases. This CDR3 is 18 amino acids long. After removal of 3 bases from V and 4 bases from J, the junction contained 12 bases not matched to a gene. The germline gives CDR1 SGHTA, CDR2 FQGNSA.

This clonotype has a count of ten or more. The CDR3 sequence: CASSSVGHGSNQPQHF. CDR3 sequence (DNA): TGTGCCAGCAGTTCGGTGGGGCACGGTAGCAATCAGCCCCAGCATTTT. The chain recombines TRBV12-3 or TRBV12-4 with TRBJ1-5, with D possibly TRBD1 on 5 matching bases. The length of the CDR3 is 16 residues. The ends were cut back, 4 bases at V and 0 bases at J, with 13 bases in the middle.

This clonotype was seen at least ten times. This sequence joins TRBV7-9 and TRBJ2-1; 7 nucleotides align to TRBD2. Per germline, CDR1 SEHNR and CDR2 FQNEAQ (reference sequence). The CDR3 sequence is 13 residues long. V gave up 5 bases and J gave up 8 bases; unmatched junction bases: 6. The CDR3, as DNA: TGTGCCAGCAGCCGCTTGGGGGGGGATGAGCAGTTCTTC. Residues: CASSRLGGDEQFF.

The table lists this clonotype with many counts. This chain connects TRBV28 to TRBJ2-2, with D uncertain. Germline values: CDR1 MDHEN, CDR2 SYDVKM. With 3 bases removed from V and 2 bases from J, the gap between germline ends came to 10 bases. CDR3 length: 15 residues. The CDR3: CASSLSLPNTGELFF. CDR3 coding DNA: TGTGCCAGCAGTTTGAGTCTGCCTAACACCGGGGAGCTGTTTTTT.

The gene calls are TRBV7-2 and TRBJ1-4; perhaps TRBD1 as D (5 bases). Germline CDR1 and CDR2: SGHTA and FQGNSA. Trimming left V 8 bases short and J 4 bases short, with 17 bases between. The CDR3 length is 15 residues. CDR3 loop: CASGVGDHHNEKLFF. The CDR3 DNA reads as TGTGCCAGCGGGGTAGGGGATCACCATAATGAAAAACTGTTTTTT.

There are many counts of this clonotype. The rearrangement uses TRBV9 and TRBJ1-1; no clear D gene. The CDR3 has 15 residues. Germline V gene sequence: CDR1 SGDLS, CDR2 YYNGEE. Trimming stripped 1 base from V and 0 bases from J, with 10 bases between. This chain's CDR3 is CASSVSRHLNTEAFF. Here the CDR3 DNA reads TGTGCCAGCAGCGTAAGTCGGCATTTGAACACTGAAGCTTTCTTT.

This clonotype was found many times. CDR3 in DNA: TGTGCCAGCTACCTAGACTCCGCAGATACGCAGTATTTT. It is translated as CASYLDSADTQYF. The gene calls are TRBV28 and TRBJ2-3; D gene ambiguous. Trimming pared 8 bases from V and 4 bases from J, leaving 13 bases between. The CDR3 is 13 amino acids. Germline CDR1 and CDR2: MDHEN and SYDVKM.

The chain employs TRBV12-3 or TRBV12-4 and TRBJ2-2, with a tentative D call TRBD1 (6 bases). V dropped 1 base and J dropped 7 bases, with 13 bases sitting between them. This CDR3 has 15 residues. The CDR3 DNA is TGTGCCAGCAGTTTAGGGGCAGGGGACCACGGGGAGCTGTTTTTT. Protein: CASSLGAGDHGELFF.

The chain has TRBV9 and TRBJ1-1; 9 nucleotides agree with TRBD1. Trimming at V came to 4 bases and at J to 1 base, leaving 5 bases not matched to a gene. The CDR3 has 15 residues. Germline values: CDR1 SGDLS, CDR2 YYNGEE. The CDR3 protein is CASSTGQGWNTEAFF. CDR3 DNA sequence: TGTGCCAGCAGCACCGGACAGGGGTGGAACACTGAAGCTTTCTTT.

The chain employs TRBV7-9 and TRBJ2-3; D uncertain. V lost 2 bases, J lost 2 bases, and 11 bases lay in between. Germline V gene lookup returns CDR1 SEHNR and CDR2 FQNEAQ (reference sequence). This CDR3 has 15 amino acids. DNA for the CDR3: TGTGCCAGCAGCTTAATGGGCGGATCCACAGATACGCAGTATTTT. Residues: CASSLMGGSTDTQYF.

The CDR3 spells CASSTTSASTDTQYF. The CDR3 coding sequence is TGTGCCAGTAGTACGACTAGCGCTAGCACAGATACGCAGTATTTT. The chain employs TRBV19 and TRBJ2-3, with 8 bases identical to TRBD2. CDR1 and CDR2 (germline): LNHDA, SQIVND (reference sequence). The CDR3 sequence is 15 residues long. V trimming: 4 bases; J trimming: 0 bases; junction bases outside the gene matches: 3.

This clonotype was recorded many times. The chain employs TRBV9 and TRBJ2-7, with TRBD2 as a possible D gene (6 bases). The V end lost 4 bases, the J end lost 6 bases, and 14 bases lay between the germline ends. From germline, CDR1 is SGDLS and CDR2 YYNGEE. The CDR3 covers 13 residues. The CDR3 here is CASSRSGQGEQYF. For the CDR3, the DNA is TGTGCCAGCAGCCGGAGCGGGCAGGGCGAGCAGTACTTC. Together with reference TRBV9 and TRBJ2-7, the CDR3 gives the full variable domain: DSGVTQTPKHLITATGQRVTLRCSPRSGDLSVYWYQQSLDQGLQFLIQYYNGEERAKGNILERFSAQQFPDLHSELNLSSLELGDSALYFCASSRSGQGEQYFGPGTRLTVT.